These T cell receptor beta chains were read from a single sample in a study of shared clonotypes between healthy human individuals. Measured with immunoSEQ multiplex PCR; TCRdb has only the in-frame clones, and not every one. The table has approximately 350,000 clones, approximately 96% seen once. Sequencing was done on a sample of memory CD8+ T cells sorted from blood. Receptors originate from a man between 25 and 39 years old in good health. Each CDR3 is given with its conserved first and last residue. A D gene is named only where the DNA matches it firmly. Clone size is stated in some rows and not others, as once, few, many or a class when expanded.

cdr3_length j_call clone_size d_call v_call cdr3_nt cdr3_aa
11 TRBJ2-1 . . TRBV30 TGTGCCTGGAGTTTGATGGCCCGGCAGTTCTTC CAWSLMARQFF
17 TRBJ2-1 once TRBD2 TRBV7-2 TGTGCCAGCAGCTACCCGGCACTAGCGGGAGGGTACAATGAGCAGTTCTTC CASSYPALAGGYNEQFF
13 TRBJ1-2 . . TRBV19 TGTGCCAGTAGTATAGGGGGGAGCTATGGCTACACCTTC CASSIGGSYGYTF
18 TRBJ1-5 . . TRBV28 TGTGCCAGCAGTTTCAGGGCAGGGATGGGTATTGGCAATCAGCCCCAGCATTTT CASSFRAGMGIGNQPQHF
15 TRBJ2-7 . TRBD1 TRBV11-3 TGTGCCAGCAGCTTAGAGACAGGGGAATCCTACGAGCAGTACTTC CASSLETGESYEQYF
16 TRBJ2-3 . TRBD2 TRBV7-9 TGTGCCAGCAGCGAACGTAGCGGGAGGGCCCCAGATACGCAGTATTTT CASSERSGRAPDTQYF
19 TRBJ2-6 . . TRBV4-1 TGCGCCAGCAGCCCCGGAGTAGCGCCCCGATACTCTGGGGCCAACGTCCTGACTTTC CASSPGVAPRYSGANVLTF
10 TRBJ1-1 . . TRBV20-1 TGCAGTGCTAGCAGGGCTGAAGCTTTCTTT CSASRAEAFF
12 TRBJ2-7 . . TRBV11-3 TGTGCCAGCAGCTACGCTCCCTACGAGCAGTACTTC CASSYAPYEQYF
15 TRBJ2-3 . TRBD2 TRBV25-1 TGTGCCAGCAGTGAAATCGCGGGAGGGGCTGATACGCAGTATTTT CASSEIAGGADTQYF
13 TRBJ1-1 . . TRBV10-1 TGCGCCAGCAGTGAGCAGGGTGCCCTAGAAGCTTTCTTT CASSEQGALEAFF
13 TRBJ1-5 . . TRBV7-9 TGTGCCAGCAGCGCCTGGAGGGATCAGCCCCAGCATTTT CASSAWRDQPQHF
14 TRBJ2-3 . TRBD2 TRBV19 TGTGCCAGTAGTGGACTAGCGGGAACAGATACGCAGTATTTT CASSGLAGTDTQYF
14 TRBJ2-7 . TRBD2 TRBV18 TGTGCCAGCTCAACTCTAGCGGGCTCCTACGAGCAGTACTTC CASSTLAGSYEQYF
14 TRBJ1-2 . . TRBV2 TGTGCCAGCAGACAGGGAACCTCTAACTATGGCTACACCTTC CASRQGTSNYGYTF
13 TRBJ1-5 . TRBD1 TRBV28 TGTGCCAGCAAAAGGGGGCCACATCAGCCCCAGCATTTT CASKRGPHQPQHF
17 TRBJ2-3 . TRBD2 TRBV28 TGTGCCAGCAGTCAGATCGGACTAGCGGGAGATACAGATACGCAGTATTTT CASSQIGLAGDTDTQYF
14 TRBJ2-7 . TRBD1 TRBV5-5 TGTGCCAGCAGCTTGTCCTTTGGACAGGGAAAGACATTTTTC CASSLSFGQGKTFF
15 TRBJ1-1 . . TRBV29-1 TGCAGCGTTGACAGAGGGGGTCACGGGAACACTGAAGCTTTCTTT CSVDRGGHGNTEAFF
15 TRBJ2-7 . TRBD1 TRBV30 TGTGCCTGGAGTCCTGGACAGGGGATCTCCTACGAGCAGTACTTC CAWSPGQGISYEQYF
15 TRBJ2-3 . TRBD2 TRBV4-2 TGTGCCAGCAGCGGGGCGGGAGAGGGCACAGATACGCAGTATTTT CASSGAGEGTDTQYF
12 TRBJ2-5 . . TRBV6-5 TGTGCCAGCAGTTACTCCGGAGAGACCCAGTACTTC CASSYSGETQYF
15 TRBJ2-3 . TRBD2 TRBV5-1 TGCGCCAGCAGCTTGGGACTAGCGGTTGGGGATACGCAGTATTTT CASSLGLAVGDTQYF
13 TRBJ2-7 . . TRBV10-2 TGCGCCAGCAGTGCGAACATTGCCTACGAGCAGTACTTC CASSANIAYEQYF
16 TRBJ2-3 . TRBD2 TRBV6-5 TGTGCCAGCAGTTACTCTGGACTAGCGGGAGGAGATACGCAGTATTTT CASSYSGLAGGDTQYF
10 TRBJ2-7 . . TRBV30 TGTGCCTGGAGTAGGGGGGAGCAGTACTTC CAWSRGEQYF
11 TRBJ2-2 . . TRBV20-1 TGCAGTGGACAGGACACCGGGGAGCTGTTTTTT CSGQDTGELFF
16 TRBJ2-4 . TRBD2 TRBV5-6 TGTGCCAGCAGCTCAGGACTAGCGGGTGCCAAAAACATTCAGTACTTC CASSSGLAGAKNIQYF
15 TRBJ1-2 . TRBD1 TRBV30 TGTGCCTGGAGTGTGGCCCTGGGACAGGCGATTGGCTACACCTTC CAWSVALGQAIGYTF
14 TRBJ1-5 . TRBD1 TRBV10-2 TGCGCCAGCAGAGGGACAGCTTACAATCAGCCCCAGCATTTT CASRGTAYNQPQHF
14 TRBJ1-6 . . TRBV6-1 TGTGCCAGCAGTGATTGGGGTCTTAATTCACCCCTCCACTTT CASSDWGLNSPLHF
14 TRBJ2-7 . . TRBV7-2 TGTGCCAGCAGCTTATCCGGATTTTTCTACGAGCAGTACTTC CASSLSGFFYEQYF
12 TRBJ2-4 . . TRBV29-1 TGCAGCATCACTATGATGGGCGACATTCAGTACTTC CSITMMGDIQYF
15 TRBJ2-7 . TRBD2 TRBV2 TGTGCCAGCAGTGAAACTAGCGGGAGATTCTACGAGCAGTACTTC CASSETSGRFYEQYF
15 TRBJ2-7 . . TRBV6-5 TGTGCCAGCAGTTACTCGAACGGGCCCAACTACGAGCAGTACTTC CASSYSNGPNYEQYF
12 TRBJ2-7 . . TRBV28 TGTGCCAGCAGTTTTTATTCCTACGAGCAGTACTTC CASSFYSYEQYF
16 TRBJ2-1 . TRBD1 TRBV14 TGTGCCAGCAGCTCGCCGGACAGGGGGGCCTACAATGAGCAGTTCTTC CASSSPDRGAYNEQFF
16 TRBJ1-3 . . TRBV5-6 TGTGCCAGCAGCTTGGCCGGAGGAAGCTCTGGAAACACCATATATTTT CASSLAGGSSGNTIYF
17 TRBJ1-5 . . TRBV4-1 TGCGCCAGCAGCCACCCAGGAGGGGGGCAGGTCGATCAGCCCCAGCATTTT CASSHPGGGQVDQPQHF
14 TRBJ1-1 . . TRBV6-1 TGTGCCGGCTCCAGGGTGGGCATGAACACTGAAGCTTTCTTT CAGSRVGMNTEAFF